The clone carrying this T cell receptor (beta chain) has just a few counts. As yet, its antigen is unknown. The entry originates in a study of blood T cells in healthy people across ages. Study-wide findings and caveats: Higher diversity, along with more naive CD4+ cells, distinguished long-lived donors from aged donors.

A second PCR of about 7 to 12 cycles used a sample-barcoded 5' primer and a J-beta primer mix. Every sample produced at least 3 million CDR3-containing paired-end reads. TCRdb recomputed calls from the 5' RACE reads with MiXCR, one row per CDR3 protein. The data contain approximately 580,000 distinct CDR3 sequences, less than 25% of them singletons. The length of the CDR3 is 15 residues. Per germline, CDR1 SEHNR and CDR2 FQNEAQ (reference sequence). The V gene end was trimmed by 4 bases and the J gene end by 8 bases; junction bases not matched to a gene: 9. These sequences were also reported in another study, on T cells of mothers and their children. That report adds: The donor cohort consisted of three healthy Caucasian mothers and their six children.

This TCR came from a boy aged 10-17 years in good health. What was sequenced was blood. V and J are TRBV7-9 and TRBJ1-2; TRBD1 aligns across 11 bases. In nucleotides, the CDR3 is TGTGCCAGCAGCTCGGGACAGGGGGTGTTGGGAGGCTACACCTTC. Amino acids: CASSSGQGVLGGYTF.